Reported below is one T cell receptor (beta chain). These data originate in a study of blood T cell repertoires in COVID-19. In the study overall: Nucleic acid was either cDNA or gDNA, and it came from T cells, B-cell-depleted T cells, or PBMCs.

The Seattle patients joined while their infection was active and were tracked longitudinally afterward. Method: immunoSEQ multiplex PCR; TCRdb's copy keeps in-frame clones and lacks some. The table includes about 290,000 clones, roughly 91% detected once. The clonotype comes from a woman aged 25 to 45 with COVID-19, enrolled during active disease. Sequencing was done on a sample of peripheral blood.

CDR3 coding DNA: TGTGCCAGCAGCCCGACCGACAAGAACACTGAAGCTTTCTTT. Its protein product is CASSPTDKNTEAFF. The chain employs TRBV7-9 and TRBJ1-1; D is undetermined. This CDR3 comprises 14 residues. V was clipped by 5 bases and J by 1 base, with 11 bases between them. Germline CDR1 reads SEHNR; CDR2 reads FQNEAQ (reference sequence).